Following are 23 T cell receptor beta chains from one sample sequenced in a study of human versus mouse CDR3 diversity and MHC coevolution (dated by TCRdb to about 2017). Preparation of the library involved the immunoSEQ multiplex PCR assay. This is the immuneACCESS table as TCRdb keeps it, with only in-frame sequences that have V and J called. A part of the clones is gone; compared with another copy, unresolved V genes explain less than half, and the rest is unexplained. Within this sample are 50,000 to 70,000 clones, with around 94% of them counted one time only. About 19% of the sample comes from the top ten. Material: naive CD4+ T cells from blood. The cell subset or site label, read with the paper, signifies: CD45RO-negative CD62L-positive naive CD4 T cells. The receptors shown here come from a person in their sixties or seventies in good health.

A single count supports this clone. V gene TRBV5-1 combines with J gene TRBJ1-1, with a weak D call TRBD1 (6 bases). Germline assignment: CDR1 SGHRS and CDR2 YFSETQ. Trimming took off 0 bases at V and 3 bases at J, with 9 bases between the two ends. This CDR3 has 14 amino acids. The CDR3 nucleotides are TGCGCCAGCAGCTTGGCAGGGGCGGACACTGAAGCTTTCTTT. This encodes CASSLAGADTEAFF.

The CDR3 DNA reads as TGCGCCAGCAGCTTGGTTGCCCGCGGGAGTGATACGCAGTATTTT. Translating gives CASSLVARGSDTQYF. V and J are TRBV5-1 and TRBJ2-3, with 7 positions matching TRBD2. The CDR3 has 15 residues. CDR1 and CDR2 (germline): SGHRS, YFSETQ. J lost 6 bases, V lost 0 bases, and 7 bases had no gene match.

CDR3 protein: CASSRTTRNTEAFF. Here the CDR3 DNA reads TGTGCCAGCAGCCGGACTACGCGGAACACTGAAGCTTTCTTT. The chain couples TRBV6-1 to TRBJ1-1; D is unclear. V lost 6 bases and J 1 base, leaving 12 bases between the germline ends. CDR1 is MNHNS and CDR2 is SASEGT in the germline V gene. This CDR3 comprises 14 residues.

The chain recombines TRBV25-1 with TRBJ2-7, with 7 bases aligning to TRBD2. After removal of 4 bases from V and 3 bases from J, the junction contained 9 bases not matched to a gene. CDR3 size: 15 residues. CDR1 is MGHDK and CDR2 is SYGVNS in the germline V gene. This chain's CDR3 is CASSGRGGVGYEQYF. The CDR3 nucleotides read TGTGCCAGCAGTGGACGGGGAGGGGTAGGCTACGAGCAGTACTTC.

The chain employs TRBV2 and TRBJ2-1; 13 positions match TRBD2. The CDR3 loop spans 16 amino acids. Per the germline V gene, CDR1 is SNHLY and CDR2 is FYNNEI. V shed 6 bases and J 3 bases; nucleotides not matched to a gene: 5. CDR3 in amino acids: CASSGLAGDFYNEQFF. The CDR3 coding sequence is TGTGCCAGCAGCGGACTAGCGGGAGATTTCTACAATGAGCAGTTCTTC.

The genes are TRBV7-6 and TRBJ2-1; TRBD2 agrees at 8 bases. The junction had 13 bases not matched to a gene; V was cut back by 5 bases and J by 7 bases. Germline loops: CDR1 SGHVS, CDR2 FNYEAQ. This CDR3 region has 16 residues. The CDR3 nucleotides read TGTGCCAGCAGCCTACCGCCCAGCGGGAGATTAAATGAGCAGTTCTTC. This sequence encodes CASSLPPSGRLNEQFF.

As DNA, the CDR3 is TGTGCCAGCAGCTTCGCGGGTGGGGATGAGCAGTTCTTC. As protein: CASSFAGGDEQFF. The rearrangement uses TRBV5-4 and TRBJ2-1, with D possibly matching TRBD2 (5 bases). The CDR3 contains 13 residues. In germline, CDR1 is SGHNT, CDR2 YYREEE (reference sequence). With 2 bases removed from V and 8 bases from J, the gap between germline ends came to 11 bases.

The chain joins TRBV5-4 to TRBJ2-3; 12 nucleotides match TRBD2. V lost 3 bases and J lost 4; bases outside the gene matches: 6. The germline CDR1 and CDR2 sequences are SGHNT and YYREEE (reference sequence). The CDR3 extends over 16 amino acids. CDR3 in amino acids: CASSSLAGGRPDTQYF. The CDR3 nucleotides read TGTGCCAGCAGCTCCCTAGCGGGAGGGCGCCCAGATACGCAGTATTTT.

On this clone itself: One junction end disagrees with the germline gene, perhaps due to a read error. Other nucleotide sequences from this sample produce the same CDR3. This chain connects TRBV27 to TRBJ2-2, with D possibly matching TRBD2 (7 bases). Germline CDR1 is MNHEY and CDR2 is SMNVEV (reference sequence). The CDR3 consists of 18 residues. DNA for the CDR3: TGTGCCAGCAGTTTATCGGGGGGGGCAGGTAGCAGCACCGGGGAGCTGTTCTTT. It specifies CASSLSGGAGSSTGELFF.

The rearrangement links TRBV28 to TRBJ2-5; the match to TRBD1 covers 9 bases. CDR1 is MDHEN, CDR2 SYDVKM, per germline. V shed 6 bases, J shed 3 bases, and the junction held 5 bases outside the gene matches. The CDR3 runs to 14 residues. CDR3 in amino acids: CASRGRQGEETQYF. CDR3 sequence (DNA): TGTGCCAGCAGAGGAAGACAGGGGGAAGAGACCCAGTACTTC.

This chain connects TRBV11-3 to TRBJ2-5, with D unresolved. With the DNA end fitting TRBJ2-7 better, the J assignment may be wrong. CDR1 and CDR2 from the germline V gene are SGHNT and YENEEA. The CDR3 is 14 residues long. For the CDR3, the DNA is TGTGCCAGCAGCTTAGGTACTCAGAGCGCCGAGCAGTACTTC. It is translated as CASSLGTQSAEQYF.

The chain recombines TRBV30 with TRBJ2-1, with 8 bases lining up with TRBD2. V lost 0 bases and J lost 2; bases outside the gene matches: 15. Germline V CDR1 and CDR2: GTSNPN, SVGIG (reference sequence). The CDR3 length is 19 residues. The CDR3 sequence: CAWSVRRREALQAYNEQFF. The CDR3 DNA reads TGTGCCTGGAGTGTAAGAAGGCGGGAGGCCCTTCAGGCCTACAATGAGCAGTTCTTC.

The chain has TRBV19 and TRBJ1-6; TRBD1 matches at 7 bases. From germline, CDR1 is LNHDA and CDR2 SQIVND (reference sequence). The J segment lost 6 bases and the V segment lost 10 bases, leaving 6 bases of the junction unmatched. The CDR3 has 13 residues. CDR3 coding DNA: TGTGCCACCGGGGACAGCTTTAATTCACCCCTCCACTTT. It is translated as CATGDSFNSPLHF. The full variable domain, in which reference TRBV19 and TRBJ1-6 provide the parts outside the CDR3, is DGGITQSPKYLFRKEGQNVTLSCEQNLNHDAMYWYRQDPGQGLRLIYYSQIVNDFQKGDIAEGYSVSREKKESFPLTVTSAQKNPTAFYLCATGDSFNSPLHFGNGTRLTVT.

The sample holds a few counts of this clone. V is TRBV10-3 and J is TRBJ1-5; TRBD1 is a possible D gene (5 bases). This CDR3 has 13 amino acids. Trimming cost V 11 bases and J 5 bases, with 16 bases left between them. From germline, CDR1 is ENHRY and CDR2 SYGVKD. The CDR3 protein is CAGGTGADQPQHF. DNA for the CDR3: TGTGCCGGGGGGACTGGGGCCGATCAGCCCCAGCATTTT.

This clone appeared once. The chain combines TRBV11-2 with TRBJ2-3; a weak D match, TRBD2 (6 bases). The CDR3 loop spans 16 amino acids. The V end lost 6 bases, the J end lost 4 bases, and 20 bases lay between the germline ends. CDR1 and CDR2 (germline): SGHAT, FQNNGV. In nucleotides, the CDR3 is TGTGCCAGCAGACGGGACTTGATAATAGGGGCAGATACGCAGTATTTT. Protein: CASRRDLIIGADTQYF. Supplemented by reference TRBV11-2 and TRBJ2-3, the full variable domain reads EAGVAQSPRYKIIEKRQSVAFWCNPISGHATLYWYQQILGQGPKLLIQFQNNGVVDDSQLPKDRFSAERLKGVDSTLKIQPAKLEDSAVYLCASRRDLIIGADTQYFGPGTRLTVL.

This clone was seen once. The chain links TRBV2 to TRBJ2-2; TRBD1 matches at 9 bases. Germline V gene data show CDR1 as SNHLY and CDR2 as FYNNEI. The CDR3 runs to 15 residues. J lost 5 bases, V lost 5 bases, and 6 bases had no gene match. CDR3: CASSPTGGLTGELFF. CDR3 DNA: TGTGCCAGCAGTCCTACAGGGGGCTTGACCGGGGAGCTGTTTTTT.

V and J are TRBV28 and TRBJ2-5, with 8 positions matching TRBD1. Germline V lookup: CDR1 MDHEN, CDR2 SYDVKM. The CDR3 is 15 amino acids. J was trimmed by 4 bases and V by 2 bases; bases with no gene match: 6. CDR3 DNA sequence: TGTGCCAGCAGTTTAAGGACAGGGTTGAGAGAGACCCAGTACTTC. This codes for CASSLRTGLRETQYF. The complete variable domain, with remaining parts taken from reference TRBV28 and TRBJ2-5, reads DVKVTQSSRYLVKRTGEKVFLECVQDMDHENMFWYRQDPGLGLRLIYFSYDVKMKEKGDIPEGYSVSREKKERFSLILESASTNQTSMYLCASSLRTGLRETQYFGPGTRLLVL.

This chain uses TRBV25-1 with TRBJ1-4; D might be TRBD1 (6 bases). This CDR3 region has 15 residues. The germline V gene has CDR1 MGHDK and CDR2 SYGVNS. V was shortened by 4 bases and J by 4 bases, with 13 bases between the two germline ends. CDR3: CASSVWTVGNEKLFF. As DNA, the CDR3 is TGTGCCAGCAGTGTCTGGACAGTGGGTAATGAAAAACTGTTTTTT.

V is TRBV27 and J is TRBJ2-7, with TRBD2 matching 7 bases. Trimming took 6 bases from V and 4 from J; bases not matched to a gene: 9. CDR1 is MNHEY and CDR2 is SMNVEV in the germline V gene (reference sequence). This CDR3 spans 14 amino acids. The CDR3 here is CASSYRREQYEQYF. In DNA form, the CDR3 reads TGTGCCAGCAGCTACAGGCGGGAGCAGTACGAGCAGTACTTC.

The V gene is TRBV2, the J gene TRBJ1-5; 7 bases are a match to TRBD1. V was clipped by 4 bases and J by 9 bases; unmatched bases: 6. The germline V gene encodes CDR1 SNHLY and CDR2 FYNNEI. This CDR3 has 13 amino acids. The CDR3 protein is CASSGGGLRPQHF. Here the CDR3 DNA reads TGTGCCAGCAGTGGAGGGGGCTTACGGCCCCAGCATTTT.

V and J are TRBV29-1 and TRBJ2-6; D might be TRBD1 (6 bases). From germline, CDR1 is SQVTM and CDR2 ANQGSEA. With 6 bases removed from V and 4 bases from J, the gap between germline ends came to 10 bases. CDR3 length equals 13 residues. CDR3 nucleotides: TGCAGCGTGGGGGACACGGGGGCCAACGTCCTGACTTTC. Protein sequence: CSVGDTGANVLTF.

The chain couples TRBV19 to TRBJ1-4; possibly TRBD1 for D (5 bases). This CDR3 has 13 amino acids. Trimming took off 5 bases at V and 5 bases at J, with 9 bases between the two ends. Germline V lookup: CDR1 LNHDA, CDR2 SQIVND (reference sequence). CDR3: CASSDSKNEKLFF. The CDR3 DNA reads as TGTGCCAGTAGTGACAGTAAAAATGAAAAACTGTTTTTT.

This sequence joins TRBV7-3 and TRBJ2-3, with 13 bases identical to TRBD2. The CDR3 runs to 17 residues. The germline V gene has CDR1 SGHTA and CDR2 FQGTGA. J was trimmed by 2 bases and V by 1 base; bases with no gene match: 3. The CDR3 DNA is TGTGCCAGCAGCTTAATGACTAGCGGGAGGCACACAGATACGCAGTATTTT. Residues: CASSLMTSGRHTDTQYF.